Below are 2 T cell receptor beta chains sequenced from a single sample in a study of blood T cell repertoires in COVID-19. Sequenced by immunoSEQ multiplex PCR; TCRdb stores in-frame clones only, minus some. In the table there are around 700,000 clones, around 90% of which are singletons. The sequenced material came from peripheral blood. The receptor source for this set is a woman aged 18-29 years with acute or convalescent COVID-19.

The chain joins TRBV29-1 to TRBJ2-1, with 8 bases fitting TRBD1. The CDR3 length is 13 residues. V shed 6 bases, J shed 6 bases, and the junction held 7 bases outside the gene matches. The germline V gene encodes CDR1 SQVTM and CDR2 ANQGSEA. The CDR3 sequence is CSVMGGQVNEQFF. The CDR3 nucleotides read TGCAGCGTAATGGGGGGACAGGTCAATGAGCAGTTCTTC.

The rearrangement uses TRBV2 and TRBJ1-2; tentative D call: TRBD1 (6 bases). The germline CDR1 and CDR2 sequences are SNHLY and FYNNEI. The CDR3 consists of 13 residues. With 4 bases removed from V and 8 bases from J, the gap between germline ends came to 14 bases. The CDR3 DNA is TGTGCCAGCAGTGGAGCAGGGGCGGAAGGCTACACCTTC. The encoded protein is CASSGAGAEGYTF.